The sequence of this T cell receptor beta chain was determined in a study of blood T cell repertoires in COVID-19. Study at large: Sample material is recorded as cDNA or gDNA derived from T cells, B-cell-depleted T cells, or PBMCs.

CDR3 length equals 14 residues. The ends were cut back, 2 bases at V and 7 bases at J, with 11 bases in the middle. Germline loops: CDR1 MNHEY, CDR2 SVGAGI. Original data processing: Quantification of nucleated cells was approximated via reference gene primer amplification. Sequenced by immunoSEQ multiplex PCR; TCRdb stores in-frame clones only, minus some. That table gives V, J and clone size, and the DNA gave D and trimming. This sample yields about 330,000 clones, of which roughly 90% are seen a single time; 0.9% to 1.2% belongs to the top ten. This clone was detected only once. Participants spanned ages 18 to 89 years and resided in over 20 US areas.

This clonotype originated in a woman aged 30 to 39 who had recovered from COVID-19. Input material: PBMCs or T cells enriched from blood (not recorded which). The rearrangement joins TRBV6-5 to TRBJ1-4; a possible D gene is TRBD1 (5 bases). The CDR3 DNA sequence: TGTGCCAGCAGTTACGGGGGAGCGGGTGAAAAACTGTTTTTT. Translation gives CASSYGGAGEKLFF.